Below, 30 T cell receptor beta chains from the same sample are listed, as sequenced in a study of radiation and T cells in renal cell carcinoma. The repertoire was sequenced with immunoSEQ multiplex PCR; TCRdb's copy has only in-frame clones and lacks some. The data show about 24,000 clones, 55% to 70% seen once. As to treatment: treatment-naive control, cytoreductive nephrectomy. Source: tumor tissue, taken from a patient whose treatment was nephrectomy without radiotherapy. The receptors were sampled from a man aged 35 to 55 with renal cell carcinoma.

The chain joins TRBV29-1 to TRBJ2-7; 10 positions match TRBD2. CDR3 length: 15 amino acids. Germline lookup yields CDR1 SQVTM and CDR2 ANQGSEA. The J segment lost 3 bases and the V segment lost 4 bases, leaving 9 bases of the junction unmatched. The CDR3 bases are TGCAGCGTTGGAGGATCTAGCGGGAGATACTACGAGCAGTACTTC. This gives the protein CSVGGSSGRYYEQYF.

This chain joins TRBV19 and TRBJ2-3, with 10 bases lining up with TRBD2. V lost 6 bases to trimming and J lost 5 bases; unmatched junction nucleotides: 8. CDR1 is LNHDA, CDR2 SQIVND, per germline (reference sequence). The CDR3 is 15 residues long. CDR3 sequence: CASSGAGGRGDTQYF. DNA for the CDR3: TGTGCCAGTAGCGGAGCGGGAGGGCGGGGAGATACGCAGTATTTT.

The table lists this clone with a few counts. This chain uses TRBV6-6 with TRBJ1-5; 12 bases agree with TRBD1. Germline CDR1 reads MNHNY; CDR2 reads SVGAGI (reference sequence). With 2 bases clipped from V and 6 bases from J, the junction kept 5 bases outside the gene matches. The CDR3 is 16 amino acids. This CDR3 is CASSYGTGGKSQPQHF. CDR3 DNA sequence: TGTGCCAGCAGTTACGGGACAGGGGGCAAAAGTCAGCCCCAGCATTTT.

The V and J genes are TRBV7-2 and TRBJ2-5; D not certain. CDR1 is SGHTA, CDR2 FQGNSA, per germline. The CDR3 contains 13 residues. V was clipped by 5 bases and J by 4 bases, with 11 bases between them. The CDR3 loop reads CASSQSHGETQYF. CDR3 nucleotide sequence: TGTGCCAGCAGCCAAAGTCATGGAGAGACCCAGTACTTC.

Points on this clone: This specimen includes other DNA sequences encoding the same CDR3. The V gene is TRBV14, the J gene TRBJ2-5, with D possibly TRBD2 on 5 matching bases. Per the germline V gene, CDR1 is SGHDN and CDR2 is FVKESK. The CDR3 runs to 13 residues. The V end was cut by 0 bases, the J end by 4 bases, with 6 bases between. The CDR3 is CASSQDEGETQYF. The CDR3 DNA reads TGTGCCAGCAGCCAAGACGAGGGAGAGACCCAGTACTTC.

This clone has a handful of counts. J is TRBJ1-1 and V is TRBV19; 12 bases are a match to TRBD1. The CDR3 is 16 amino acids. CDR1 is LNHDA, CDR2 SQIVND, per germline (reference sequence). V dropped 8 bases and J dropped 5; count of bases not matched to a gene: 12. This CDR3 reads CASSTRPGQGATEAFF. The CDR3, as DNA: TGTGCCAGTTCGACTCGCCCGGGACAGGGGGCAACTGAAGCTTTCTTT.

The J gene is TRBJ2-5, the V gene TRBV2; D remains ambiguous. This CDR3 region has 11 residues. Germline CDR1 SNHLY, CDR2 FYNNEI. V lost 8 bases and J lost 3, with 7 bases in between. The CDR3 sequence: CASSTKETQYF. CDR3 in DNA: TGTGCCAGCTCCACTAAAGAGACCCAGTACTTC. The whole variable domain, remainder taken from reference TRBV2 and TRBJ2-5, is EPEVTQTPSHQVTQMGQEVILRCVPISNHLYFYWYRQILGQKVEFLVSFYNNEISEKSEIFDDQFSVERPDGSNFTLKIRSTKLEDSAMYFCASSTKETQYFGPGTRLLVL.

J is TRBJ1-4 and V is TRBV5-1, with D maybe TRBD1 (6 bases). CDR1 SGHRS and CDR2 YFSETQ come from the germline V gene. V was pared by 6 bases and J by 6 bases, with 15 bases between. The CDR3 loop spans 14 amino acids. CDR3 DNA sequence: TGCGCCAGCACAGAAGGGGGAGGTTATGAAAAACTGTTTTTT. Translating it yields CASTEGGGYEKLFF.

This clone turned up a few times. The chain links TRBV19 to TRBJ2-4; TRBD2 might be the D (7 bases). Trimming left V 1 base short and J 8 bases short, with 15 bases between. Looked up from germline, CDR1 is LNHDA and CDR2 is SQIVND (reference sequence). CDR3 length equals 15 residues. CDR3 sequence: CASSIVSGEGDIQYF. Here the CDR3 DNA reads TGTGCCAGTAGTATAGTCTCCGGGGAGGGGGACATTCAGTACTTC.

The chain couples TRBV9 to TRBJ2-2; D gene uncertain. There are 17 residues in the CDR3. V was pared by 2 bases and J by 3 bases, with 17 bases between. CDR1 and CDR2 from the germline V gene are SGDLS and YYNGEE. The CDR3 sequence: CASSVYQVIRYTGELFF. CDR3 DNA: TGTGCCAGCAGCGTTTACCAGGTTATAAGATACACCGGGGAGCTGTTTTTT.

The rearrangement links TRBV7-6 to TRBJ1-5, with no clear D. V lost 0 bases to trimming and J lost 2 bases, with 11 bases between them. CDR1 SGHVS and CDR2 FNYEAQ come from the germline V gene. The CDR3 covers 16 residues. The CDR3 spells CASSLAQAGGNQPQHF. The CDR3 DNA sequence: TGTGCCAGCAGCTTAGCGCAGGCCGGAGGCAATCAGCCCCAGCATTTT.

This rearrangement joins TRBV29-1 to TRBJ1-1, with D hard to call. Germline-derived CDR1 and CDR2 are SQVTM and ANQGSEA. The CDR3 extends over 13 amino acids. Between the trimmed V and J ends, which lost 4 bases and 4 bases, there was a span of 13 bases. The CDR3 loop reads CSVVRGGGTEAFF. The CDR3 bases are TGCAGCGTTGTACGGGGAGGAGGCACTGAAGCTTTCTTT.

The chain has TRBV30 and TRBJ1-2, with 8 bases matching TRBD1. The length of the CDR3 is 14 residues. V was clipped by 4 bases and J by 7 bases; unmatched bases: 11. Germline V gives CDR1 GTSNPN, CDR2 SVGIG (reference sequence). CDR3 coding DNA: TGTGCCTGGAAACTCCAGGGGGCGCATAGTGGCTACACCTTC. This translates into CAWKLQGAHSGYTF.

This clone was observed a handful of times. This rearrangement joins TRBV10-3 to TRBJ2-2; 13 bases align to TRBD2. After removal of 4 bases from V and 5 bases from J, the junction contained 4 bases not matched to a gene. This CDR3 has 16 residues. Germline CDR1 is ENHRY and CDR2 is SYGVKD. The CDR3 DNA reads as TGTGCCATCAGTGGCATGGGACTAGCGGGGACCGGGGAGCTGTTTTTT. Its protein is CAISGMGLAGTGELFF.

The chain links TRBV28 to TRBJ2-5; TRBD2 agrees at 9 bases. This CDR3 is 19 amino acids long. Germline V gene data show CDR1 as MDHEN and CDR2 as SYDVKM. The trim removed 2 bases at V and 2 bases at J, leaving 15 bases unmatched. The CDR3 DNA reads TGTGCCAGCAGTTTACGCAAGGGGCTAGCGGGGCCAGCTCAAGAGACCCAGTACTTC. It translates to CASSLRKGLAGPAQETQYF. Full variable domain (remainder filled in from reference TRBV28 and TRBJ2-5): DVKVTQSSRYLVKRTGEKVFLECVQDMDHENMFWYRQDPGLGLRLIYFSYDVKMKEKGDIPEGYSVSREKKERFSLILESASTNQTSMYLCASSLRKGLAGPAQETQYFGPGTRLLVL.

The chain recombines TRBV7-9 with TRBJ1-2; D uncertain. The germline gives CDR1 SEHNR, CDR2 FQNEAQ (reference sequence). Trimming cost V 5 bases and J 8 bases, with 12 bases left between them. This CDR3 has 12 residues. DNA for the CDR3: TGTGCCAGCAGCCGACACGAAAGGGGCTACACCTTC. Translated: CASSRHERGYTF.

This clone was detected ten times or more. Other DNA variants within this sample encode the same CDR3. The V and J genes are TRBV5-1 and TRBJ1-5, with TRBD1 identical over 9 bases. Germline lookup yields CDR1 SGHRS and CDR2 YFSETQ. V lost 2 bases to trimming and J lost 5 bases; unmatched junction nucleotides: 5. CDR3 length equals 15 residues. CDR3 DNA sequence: TGCGCCAGCAGCTTAAGAACAGGGGGCGATCAGCCCCAGCATTTT. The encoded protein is CASSLRTGGDQPQHF.

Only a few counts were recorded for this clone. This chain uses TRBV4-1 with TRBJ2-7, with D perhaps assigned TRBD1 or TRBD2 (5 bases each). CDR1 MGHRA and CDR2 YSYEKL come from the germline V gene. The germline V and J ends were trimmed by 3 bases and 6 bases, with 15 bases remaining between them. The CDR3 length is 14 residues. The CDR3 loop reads CASSQDHGTLEQYF. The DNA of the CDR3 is TGCGCCAGCAGCCAGGATCACGGGACCCTCGAGCAGTACTTC.

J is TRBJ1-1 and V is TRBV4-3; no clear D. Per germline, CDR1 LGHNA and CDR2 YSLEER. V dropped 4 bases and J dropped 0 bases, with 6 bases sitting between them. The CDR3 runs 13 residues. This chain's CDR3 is CASSRLMNTEAFF. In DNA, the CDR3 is TGCGCCAGCAGCCGACTAATGAACACTGAAGCTTTCTTT.

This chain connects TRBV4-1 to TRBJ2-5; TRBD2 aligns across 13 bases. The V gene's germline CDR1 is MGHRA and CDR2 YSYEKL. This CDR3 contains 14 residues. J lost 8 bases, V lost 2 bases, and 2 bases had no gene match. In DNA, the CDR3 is TGCGCCAGCAGCCAACGACTAGCGGGGGGAACCCAGTACTTC. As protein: CASSQRLAGGTQYF.

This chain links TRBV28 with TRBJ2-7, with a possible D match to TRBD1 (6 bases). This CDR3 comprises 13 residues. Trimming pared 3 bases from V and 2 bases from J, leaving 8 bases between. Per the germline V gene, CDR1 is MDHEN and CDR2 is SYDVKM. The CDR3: CASSFGTTYEQYV. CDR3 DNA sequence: TGTGCCAGCAGTTTTGGGACAACCTACGAGCAGTACGTC.

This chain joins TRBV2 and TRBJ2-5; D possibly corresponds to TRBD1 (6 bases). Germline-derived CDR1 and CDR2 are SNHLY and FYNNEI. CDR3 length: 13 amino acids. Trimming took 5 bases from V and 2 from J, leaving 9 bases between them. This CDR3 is CASSRTEQETQYF. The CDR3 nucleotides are TGTGCCAGCAGTCGGACAGAACAAGAGACCCAGTACTTC.

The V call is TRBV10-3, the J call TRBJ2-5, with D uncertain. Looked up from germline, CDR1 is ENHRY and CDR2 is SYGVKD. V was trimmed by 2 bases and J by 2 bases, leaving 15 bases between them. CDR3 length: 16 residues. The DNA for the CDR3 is TGTGCCATCAGTGAGGGTAGAAACAGCCTACAAGAGACCCAGTACTTC. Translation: CAISEGRNSLQETQYF.

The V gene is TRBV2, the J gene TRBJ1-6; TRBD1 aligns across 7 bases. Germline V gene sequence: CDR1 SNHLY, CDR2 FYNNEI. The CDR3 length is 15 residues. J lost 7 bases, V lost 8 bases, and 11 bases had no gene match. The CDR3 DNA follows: TGTGCCAGCCTCCTGGCCGGGACAGCAAATTCACCCCTCCACTTT. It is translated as CASLLAGTANSPLHF. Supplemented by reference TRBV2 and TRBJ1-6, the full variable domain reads EPEVTQTPSHQVTQMGQEVILRCVPISNHLYFYWYRQILGQKVEFLVSFYNNEISEKSEIFDDQFSVERPDGSNFTLKIRSTKLEDSAMYFCASLLAGTANSPLHFGNGTRLTVT.

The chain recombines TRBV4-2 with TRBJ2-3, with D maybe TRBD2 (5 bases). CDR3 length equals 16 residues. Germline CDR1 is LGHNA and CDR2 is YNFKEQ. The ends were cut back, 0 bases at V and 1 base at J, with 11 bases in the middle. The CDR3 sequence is CASSQDRQRGTDTQYF. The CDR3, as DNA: TGTGCCAGCAGCCAAGATCGGCAGAGGGGCACAGATACGCAGTATTTT.

The CDR3 region is CASSLVRDEQYF. CDR3 sequence (DNA): TGTGCCAGCAGTTTAGTCCGGGACGAGCAGTACTTC. This sequence joins TRBV28 and TRBJ2-7; D ambiguous. V lost 2 bases and J 5 bases, leaving 7 bases between the germline ends. Germline CDR1 reads MDHEN; CDR2 reads SYDVKM. This CDR3 comprises 12 residues.

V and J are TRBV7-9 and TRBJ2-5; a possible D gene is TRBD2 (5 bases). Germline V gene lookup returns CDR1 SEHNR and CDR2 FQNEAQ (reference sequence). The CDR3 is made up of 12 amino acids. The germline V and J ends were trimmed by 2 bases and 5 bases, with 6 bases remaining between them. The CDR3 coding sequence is TGTGCCAGCAGCTTACGAGGGGAGACCCAGTACTTC. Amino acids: CASSLRGETQYF.

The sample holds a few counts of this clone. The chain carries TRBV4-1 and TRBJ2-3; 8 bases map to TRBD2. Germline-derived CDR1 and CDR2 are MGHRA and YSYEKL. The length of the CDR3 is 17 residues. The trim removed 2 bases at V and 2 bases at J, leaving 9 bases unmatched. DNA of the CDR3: TGCGCCAGCAGCCAAACGATAAGCGGGGGCGTCACAGATACGCAGTATTTT. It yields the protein CASSQTISGGVTDTQYF.

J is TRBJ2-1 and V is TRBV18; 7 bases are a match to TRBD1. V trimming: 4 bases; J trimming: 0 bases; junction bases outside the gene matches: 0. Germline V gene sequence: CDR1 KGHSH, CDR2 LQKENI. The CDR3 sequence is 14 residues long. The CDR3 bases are TGTGCCAGCTCACGACAGGGCTCCTACAATGAGCAGTTCTTC. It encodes CASSRQGSYNEQFF.

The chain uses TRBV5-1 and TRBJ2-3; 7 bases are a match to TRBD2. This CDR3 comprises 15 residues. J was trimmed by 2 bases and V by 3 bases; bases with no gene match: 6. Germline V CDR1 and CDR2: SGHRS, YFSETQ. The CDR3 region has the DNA TGCGCCAGCAGCTCTGGACTAGGCCCCACAGATACGCAGTATTTT. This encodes CASSSGLGPTDTQYF.